This is a list of T cell receptor beta chains from one sample in a study of T-cell reconstitution after alpha-beta-depleted transplantation in children. TCRdb fed the PCR reads into MiXCR, producing one record per CDR3 protein. The profile shows a few hundred thousand distinct CDR3 sequences, 25% to 30% of them singletons. This sample comprised PBMCs, obtained before TCRalphabeta/CD19-depleted stem cell transplant. All receptors come from a boy younger than two with Wiskott-Aldrich syndrome, due to receive a stem cell transplant. Both conserved end residues are part of each CDR3. A D gene is named only where the DNA matches it firmly. Not every row has a clone size; where given, it reads once, few, many or a size class.

TRBD2	TRBV7-2	TRBJ2-7	few	CASSLLASGSYEQYF	TGTGCCAGCAGCTTATTGGCTAGCGGTTCCTACGAGCAGTACTTC
TRBD2	TRBV5-1	TRBJ2-1	.	CASSQRDYSYNEQFF	TGCGCCAGCAGCCAGCGGGATTACTCCTACAATGAGCAGTTCTTC
.	TRBV29-1	TRBJ1-4	.	CSAAGTIGEKLFF	TGCAGCGCTGCCGGGACAATCGGTGAAAAACTGTTTTTT
.	TRBV21-1	TRBJ2-3	.	CASSKGFERGPTDTQYF	TGTGCCAGCAGCAAAGGTTTCGAAAGGGGGCCTACAGATACGCAGTATTTT
TRBD1	TRBV6-2/TRBV6-3	TRBJ2-7	few	CASSYTWDREWYEQYF	TGTGCCAGCAGTTACACCTGGGACAGGGAGTGGTACGAGCAGTACTTC
.	TRBV5-1	TRBJ2-1	.	CASSPGGLGRGSNNEQFF	TGCGCCAGCAGCCCCGGGGGGCTGGGCAGGGGGTCAAACAATGAGCAGTTCTTC
.	TRBV5-1	TRBJ2-2	.	CASSPGLLNTGELFF	TGCGCCAGCAGCCCGGGACTTCTCAACACCGGGGAGCTGTTTTTT
.	TRBV20-1	TRBJ2-1	few	CSASLAAGSYNEQFF	TGCAGTGCTAGTTTAGCGGCCGGCTCCTACAATGAGCAGTTCTTC
TRBD1	TRBV20-1	TRBJ1-2	.	CSAREDRDGYTF	TGCAGTGCTAGAGAGGACAGGGATGGCTACACCTTC
TRBD1	TRBV3-1	TRBJ2-1	few	CASSLRQGALNEQFF	TGTGCCAGCAGCCTGAGACAGGGGGCCCTCAATGAGCAGTTCTTC
TRBD1	TRBV15	TRBJ1-1	few	CATSRTQDRGTEAFF	TGTGCCACCAGCAGGACTCAGGACAGGGGGACTGAAGCTTTCTTT
.	TRBV7-9	TRBJ1-2	.	CASSLNVFLGGYTF	TGTGCCAGCAGCTTAAACGTCTTCTTGGGTGGCTACACCTTC
.	TRBV29-1	TRBJ2-7	.	CSVGDRTYEQYF	TGCAGCGTTGGGGACCGAACCTACGAGCAGTACTTC
.	TRBV7-9	TRBJ2-5	few	CASSSRRWEETQYF	TGTGCCAGCAGCTCACGGAGGTGGGAAGAGACCCAGTACTTC
TRBD2	TRBV28	TRBJ2-2	.	CASSSTGTSNTGELFF	TGTGCCAGCAGTTCCACCGGGACTAGTAACACCGGGGAGCTGTTTTTT
TRBD1	TRBV29-1	TRBJ2-2	few	CSVDGQGGTGELFF	TGCAGCGTTGATGGACAGGGGGGGACCGGGGAGCTGTTTTTT
TRBD2	TRBV7-6	TRBJ2-2	.	CASSLTSGRVGELFF	TGTGCCAGCAGCCTCACTAGCGGGAGAGTCGGGGAGCTGTTTTTT
TRBD1	TRBV5-6	TRBJ1-5	few	CASSWRQGRNQPQHF	TGTGCCAGCAGCTGGCGACAGGGGCGGAATCAGCCCCAGCATTTT
TRBD2	TRBV28	TRBJ2-3	.	CASSPDEIAGGPGSTDTQYF	TGTGCCAGCAGTCCCGACGAAATAGCGGGAGGGCCGGGGAGCACAGATACGCAGTATTTT
TRBD1	TRBV12-3/TRBV12-4	TRBJ2-4	.	CASSRDRLLNIQYF	TGTGCCAGCAGTCGGGACAGACTCTTAAACATTCAGTACTTC
.	TRBV4-2	TRBJ2-7	few	CASSQGGSAYEQYF	TGTGCCAGCAGCCAAGGCGGATCCGCCTACGAGCAGTACTTC
TRBD1	TRBV5-6	TRBJ2-7	.	CASSTGTAYYEQYF	TGTGCCAGCAGCACAGGGACAGCTTACTACGAGCAGTACTTC
.	TRBV18	TRBJ2-1	.	CASTNPKEKTGYSSYNEQFF	TGTGCCAGCACAAACCCCAAAGAAAAGACGGGGTACAGCTCCTACAATGAGCAGTTCTTC
.	TRBV5-1	TRBJ2-3	.	CASSLAGKATDTQYF	TGCGCCAGCAGCTTGGCGGGAAAGGCCACAGATACGCAGTATTTT
.	TRBV15	TRBJ1-5	.	CATSTRRQSNQPQHF	TGTGCCACCAGCACCAGACGGCAGAGCAATCAGCCCCAGCATTTT
.	TRBV4-2	TRBJ1-4	.	CASSQGAKSTNEKLFF	TGTGCCAGCAGCCAGGGGGCTAAGTCAACTAATGAAAAACTGTTTTTT
.	TRBV12-3/TRBV12-4	TRBJ2-5	.	CASRSQGLGGKIQYF	TGTGCCAGCAGATCTCAGGGGCTGGGGGGGAAGATCCAGTACTTC
TRBD2	TRBV27	TRBJ2-7	few	CASSMRGTSGRSSYEQYF	TGTGCCAGCAGTATGCGCGGGACTAGCGGGAGGAGCTCCTACGAGCAGTACTTC
TRBD1	TRBV27	TRBJ1-5	few	CASSRRQGGSNQPQHF	TGTGCCAGCAGCCGGAGACAGGGTGGTAGCAATCAGCCCCAGCATTTT
.	TRBV7-8	TRBJ1-1	few	CASSSSGNTEAFF	TGTGCCAGCAGCTCAAGCGGGAACACTGAAGCTTTCTTT
.	TRBV11-1	TRBJ2-5	.	CASSFHRVEETQYF	TGTGCCAGCAGCTTCCACAGGGTGGAAGAGACCCAGTACTTC
.	TRBV5-1	TRBJ2-3	many	CASSLGGPTDTQYF	TGTGCCAGCAGTTTAGGGGGGCCCACAGATACGCAGTATTTT
.	TRBV6-2/TRBV6-3	TRBJ2-6	few	CASRWTGGNSGANVLTF	TGTGCCAGCAGATGGACCGGGGGAAACTCTGGGGCCAACGTCCTGACTTTC
.	TRBV10-2	TRBJ1-4	few	CASSDGVRGEKLFF	TGCGCCAGCAGTGATGGGGTCCGGGGTGAAAAACTGTTTTTT
.	TRBV29-1	TRBJ2-1	.	CSVEGGGPYNEQFF	TGCAGCGTTGAGGGAGGGGGCCCCTACAATGAGCAGTTCTTC
.	TRBV3-1	TRBJ2-4	few	CASSPEQGDIQYF	TGTGCCAGCAGCCCCGAACAGGGTGACATTCAGTACTTC
.	TRBV29-1	TRBJ2-2	.	CSVDPGAGSGELFF	TGCAGCGTCGATCCGGGGGCAGGGTCCGGGGAGCTGTTTTTT
.	TRBV14	TRBJ2-2	.	CASKGYAGELFF	TGTGCCAGCAAAGGTTACGCCGGGGAGCTGTTTTTT
TRBD2	TRBV6-5	TRBJ2-2	few	CASAGLAGTGELFF	TGTGCCAGCGCGGGACTAGCGGGTACCGGGGAGCTGTTTTTT
TRBD1	TRBV5-1	TRBJ2-2	few	CASSPRRGRNGELFF	TGCGCCAGCAGCCCACGCAGGGGGCGCAACGGGGAGCTGTTTTTT
.	TRBV11-2	TRBJ1-1	.	CASSLARGTEAFF	TGTGCCAGCAGCTTAGCCAGGGGTACTGAAGCTTTCTTT
.	TRBV15	TRBJ1-5	few	CATSRVPPRGGNQPQHF	TGTGCCACCAGCAGAGTCCCCCCAAGGGGCGGTAATCAGCCCCAGCATTTT
.	TRBV28	TRBJ2-3	.	CASSTTGRGGTDTQYF	TGTGCCAGCAGTACTACAGGGAGAGGGGGCACAGATACGCAGTATTTT
TRBD2	TRBV15	TRBJ2-2	few	CATSRGLGAGGTGELFF	TGTGCCACCAGCAGAGGGCTAGGGGCGGGAGGAACCGGGGAGCTGTTTTTT
.	TRBV25-1	TRBJ1-4	few	CASSDSGSYNEKLFF	TGTGCCAGCAGTGATTCGGGCAGTTATAATGAAAAACTGTTTTTT
TRBD1	TRBV19	TRBJ2-1	.	CASSSGQRVDEQFF	TGTGCCAGTAGCTCGGGACAGCGAGTCGATGAGCAGTTCTTC
.	TRBV6-5	TRBJ2-1	few	CASRLASAYGDEQFF	TGTGCCAGCAGGTTAGCTAGCGCTTATGGGGATGAGCAGTTCTTC
TRBD1	TRBV24-1	TRBJ1-5	few	CATSDRQGQGNQPQHF	TGTGCCACCAGTGATAGACAGGGGCAGGGAAATCAGCCCCAGCATTTT